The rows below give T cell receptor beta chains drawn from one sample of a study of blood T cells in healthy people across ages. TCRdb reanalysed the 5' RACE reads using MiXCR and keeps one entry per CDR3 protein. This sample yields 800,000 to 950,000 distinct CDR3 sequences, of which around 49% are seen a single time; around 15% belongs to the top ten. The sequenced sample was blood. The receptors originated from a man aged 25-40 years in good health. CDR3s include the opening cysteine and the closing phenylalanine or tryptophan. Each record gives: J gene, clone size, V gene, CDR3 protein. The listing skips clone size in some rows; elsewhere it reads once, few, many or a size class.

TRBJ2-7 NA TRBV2 CASARRLLSSYEQYF
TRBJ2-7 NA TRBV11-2 CASSRTGTGPPQGEQYF
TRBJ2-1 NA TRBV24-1 CATSDPSDFSSYNEQFF
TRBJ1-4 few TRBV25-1 CASSDRGGTEKLFF
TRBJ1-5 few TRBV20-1 CSAIKRGNQPQHF
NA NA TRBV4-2 CASSQDWGRLAGSWDEQYF
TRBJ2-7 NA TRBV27 CASSSPGTGYEQYF
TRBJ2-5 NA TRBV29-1 CSVEAGGSGEETQYF
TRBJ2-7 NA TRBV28 CASSSGTAVSYEQYF
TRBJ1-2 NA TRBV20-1 CSASGTELNFYGYTF
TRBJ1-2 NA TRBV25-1 CASSEYSHGYTF
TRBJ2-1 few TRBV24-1 CATSDPGTGDNEQFF
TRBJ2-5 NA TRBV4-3 CASSPDSIGETQYF
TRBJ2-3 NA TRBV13 CASSLEGGANTQYF
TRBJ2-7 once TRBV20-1 CSARGLGLPEQYF
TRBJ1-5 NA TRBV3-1 CASSQAGTHQPQHF
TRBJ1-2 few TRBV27 CASSLRGIEGRYGYTF
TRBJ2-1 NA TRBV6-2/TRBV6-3 CASGSDWRRFF
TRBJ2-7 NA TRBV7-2 CASSSQGGGARAYEQYF
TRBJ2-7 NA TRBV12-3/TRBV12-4 CASQGQGAIYEQYF
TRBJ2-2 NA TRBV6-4 CASRGQGDTGELFF
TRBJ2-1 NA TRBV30 CAWSPGTSGYNEQFF
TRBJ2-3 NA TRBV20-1 CSAESWRRTSTDTQYF
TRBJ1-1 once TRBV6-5 CASSIPGRPAAFF
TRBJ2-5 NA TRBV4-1 CASSPIAVSETQYF
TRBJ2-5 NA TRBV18 CASSPFEETQYF
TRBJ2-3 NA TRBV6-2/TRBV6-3 CASSYRLASTDTQYF
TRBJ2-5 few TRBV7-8 CASSLTRLGETQYF
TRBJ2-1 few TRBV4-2 CASSQSTGSGSYNEQFF
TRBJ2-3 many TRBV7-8 CASSFRQGPIDTQYF
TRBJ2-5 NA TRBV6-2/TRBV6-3 CASKITSGSANEQYF
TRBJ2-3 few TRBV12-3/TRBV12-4 CASSLGDRRNTDTQYF
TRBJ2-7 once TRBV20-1 CSIGTATYEQYF
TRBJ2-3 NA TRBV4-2 CASSPKPTGDPKRGTQYF
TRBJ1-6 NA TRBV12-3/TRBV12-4 CASSLSTGRTSPLHF
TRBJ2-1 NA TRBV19 CASSIRGQGHYNEQFF
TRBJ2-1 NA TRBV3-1 CASSQVYEQFF
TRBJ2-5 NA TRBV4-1 CASSQLGRAIETQYF
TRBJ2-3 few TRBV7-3 CASSLKGLDHRDTQYF
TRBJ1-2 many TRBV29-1 CSVDVGVRGFDGYTF
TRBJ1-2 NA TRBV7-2 CASSLRARTGGIYGYTF
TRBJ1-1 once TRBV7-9 CASSLNSGEAFF
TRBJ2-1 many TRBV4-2 CASSQDLGAVGEQFF
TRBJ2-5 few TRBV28 CASSLRGAGTQETQYF
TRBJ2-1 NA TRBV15 CATSRDRDRGYDEQFF
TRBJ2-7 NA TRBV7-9 CASSSTPGTATYFTYEQYF